Shown below are 5 T cell receptor beta chains from a single sample sequenced in a study of control samples from healthy donors and cancer patients. Generated by immunoSEQ multiplex PCR, the TCRdb table keeps only in-frame clones and is missing some. The sample shows around 100,000 clones, roughly 92% of them seen only once. The sequencing sample was made of blood. These receptors were taken from a human donor in good health. The donor label of this sample is uncertain.

The CDR3, as DNA: TGTGCCAGTAGTATAATCGGCCTAGCGGGGACCACCGGGGAGCTGTTTTTT. Translation gives CASSIIGLAGTTGELFF. The chain recombines TRBV19 with TRBJ2-2; 9 bases agree with TRBD2. CDR1 and CDR2 (germline): LNHDA, SQIVND (reference sequence). The CDR3 is 17 amino acids. After removal of 2 bases from V and 4 bases from J, the junction contained 8 bases not matched to a gene.

This chain joins TRBV10-3 and TRBJ2-1, with unresolved D. V shed 10 bases and J shed 4 bases, with 8 bases lying between them. Germline CDR1 reads ENHRY; CDR2 reads SYGVKD. The CDR3 contains 11 residues. Here the CDR3 reads CATLKYNEQFF. Written as DNA, the CDR3 is TGTGCCACCCTGAAATACAATGAGCAGTTCTTC.

V is TRBV28 and J is TRBJ2-3, with D uncertain. Per the germline V gene, CDR1 is MDHEN and CDR2 is SYDVKM. The CDR3 spans 12 residues. Trimming left V 2 bases short and J 2 bases short, with 2 bases between. CDR3 in DNA: TGTGCCAGCAGTTTAGACACAGATACGCAGTATTTT. It encodes CASSLDTDTQYF.

The V and J genes are TRBV7-9 and TRBJ1-5, with a possible D match to TRBD1 (6 bases). Per the germline V gene, CDR1 is SEHNR and CDR2 is FQNEAQ (reference sequence). The CDR3 covers 12 residues. V gave up 5 bases and J gave up 8 bases, with 10 bases separating them. The CDR3 sequence: CASSKGGEPQHF. In DNA form, the CDR3 reads TGTGCCAGCAGCAAAGGGGGTGAGCCCCAGCATTTT.

The chain is built from TRBV2 and TRBJ1-2; D is perhaps TRBD1 (5 bases). Germline V gives CDR1 SNHLY, CDR2 FYNNEI. The CDR3 runs to 15 residues. V lost 7 bases and J 1 base, leaving 16 bases between the germline ends. This chain's CDR3 is CASTPRGRFNYGYTF. The CDR3 nucleotides are TGTGCCAGCACCCCTCGGGGCAGATTTAACTATGGCTACACCTTC.